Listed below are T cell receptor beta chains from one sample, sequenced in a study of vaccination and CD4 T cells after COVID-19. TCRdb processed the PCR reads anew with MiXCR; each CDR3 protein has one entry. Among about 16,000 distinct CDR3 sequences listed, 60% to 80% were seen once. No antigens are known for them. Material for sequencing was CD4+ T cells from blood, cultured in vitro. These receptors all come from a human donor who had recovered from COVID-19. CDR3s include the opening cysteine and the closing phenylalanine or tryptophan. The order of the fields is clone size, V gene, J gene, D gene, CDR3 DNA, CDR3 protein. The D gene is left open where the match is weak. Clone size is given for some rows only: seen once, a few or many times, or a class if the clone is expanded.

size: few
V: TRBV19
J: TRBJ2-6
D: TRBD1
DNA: TGTGCCAGTAGGACCGGGACAGGGGCCCCGAGCTCTGGGGCCAACGTCCTGACTTTC
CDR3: CASRTGTGAPSSGANVLTF

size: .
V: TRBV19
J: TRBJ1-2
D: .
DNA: TGTGCCAGTAGTATCAAAATCGTGACAGGAGACTATGGCTACACCTTC
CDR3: CASSIKIVTGDYGYTF

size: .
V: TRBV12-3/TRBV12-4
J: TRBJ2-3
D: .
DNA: TGTGCCAGCAGTTCGATCCAGCCGGGCACAGATACGCAGTATTTT
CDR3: CASSSIQPGTDTQYF

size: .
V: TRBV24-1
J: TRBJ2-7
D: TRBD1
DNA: TGTGCCACCAGCGATACCGGGACAGGGGTCTACGAGCAGTACTTC
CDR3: CATSDTGTGVYEQYF

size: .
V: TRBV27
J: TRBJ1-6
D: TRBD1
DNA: TGTGCCAGCAGTTGGGCAGGGGGCCCCGGGGCCTATAATTCACCCCTCCACTTT
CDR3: CASSWAGGPGAYNSPLHF

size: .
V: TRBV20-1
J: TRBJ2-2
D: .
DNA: TGCAGTGCTAGTAGCGTTACGAACACCGGGGAGCTGTTTTTT
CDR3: CSASSVTNTGELFF

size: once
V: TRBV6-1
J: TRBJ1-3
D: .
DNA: TGTGCCAGCAGGAAAGGACAGAAAACTGGAAACACCATATATTTT
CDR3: CASRKGQKTGNTIYF

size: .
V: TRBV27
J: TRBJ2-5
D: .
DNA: TGTGCCAGCAGTCCTACGCCTCGGGGCCGTGAGACCCAGCACTTC
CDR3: CASSPTPRGRETQHF

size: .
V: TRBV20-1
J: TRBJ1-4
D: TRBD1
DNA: TGCAGTGCTCGGACGGGACAGGGGAACGAAAAACTGTTTTTT
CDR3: CSARTGQGNEKLFF

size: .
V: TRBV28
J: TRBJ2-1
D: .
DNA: TGTGCCAGCAAGGGGACCGGGCCGAGCTCCTACAATGAGCAGTTCTTC
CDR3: CASKGTGPSSYNEQFF